The 7 T cell receptor beta chains given below trace back to one sample, sequenced in a study of blood T cell repertoires in COVID-19. TCRdb's table, derived via immunoSEQ multiplex PCR, lists solely in-frame clones and lacks some. The sample contains 200,000 to 300,000 clones, 86% of which appear only once. Sample: peripheral blood. The source of these receptors is a man between 60 and 70 years old with acute or convalescent COVID-19.

CDR3 sequence: CASSPRTNTGELFF. DNA for the CDR3: TGTGCCAGCAGCCCCCGGACTAACACCGGGGAGCTGTTTTTT. The chain carries TRBV11-1 and TRBJ2-2; maybe TRBD2 (5 bases). This CDR3 contains 14 residues. Trimming left V 5 bases short and J 2 bases short, with 9 bases between. Germline V CDR1 and CDR2: SGHAT, FQDESV (reference sequence).

V is TRBV5-1 and J is TRBJ2-7; 12 nucleotides match TRBD1. With 4 bases clipped from V and 5 bases from J, the junction kept 16 bases outside the gene matches. Germline V CDR1 and CDR2: SGHRS, YFSETQ. The CDR3 runs to 18 residues. The CDR3 protein is CASSGGQGASRRPNEQYF. CDR3 sequence (DNA): TGCGCCAGCAGCGGGGGACAGGGGGCCAGCCGTCGCCCCAACGAGCAGTACTTC.

The chain is built from TRBV5-1 and TRBJ2-5, with D perhaps TRBD2 (5 bases). The CDR3 extends over 14 amino acids. V was shortened by 4 bases and J by 3 bases, with 13 bases between the two germline ends. Germline-derived CDR1 and CDR2 are SGHRS and YFSETQ. The DNA for the CDR3 is TGCGCCAGCAGCGTGACTGGAGGTGAAGAGACCCAGTACTTC. Amino acid sequence: CASSVTGGEETQYF. The full variable domain, rest sourced from reference TRBV5-1 and TRBJ2-5, is KAGVTQTPRYLIKTRGQQVTLSCSPISGHRSVSWYQQTPGQGLQFLFEYFSETQRNKGNFPGRFSGRQFSNSRSEMNVSTLELGDSALYLCASSVTGGEETQYFGPGTRLLVL.

V is TRBV7-2 and J is TRBJ2-7; D is perhaps TRBD2 (5 bases). This CDR3 region has 14 residues. CDR1 is SGHTA and CDR2 is FQGNSA in the germline V gene. V was shortened by 1 base and J by 1 base, with 8 bases between the two germline ends. The CDR3 DNA reads TGTGCCAGCAGCTTAGTAGCGAAATCCTACGAGCAGTACTTC. Protein product: CASSLVAKSYEQYF.

This clone showed up just a few times. V is TRBV5-4 and J is TRBJ1-2; D possibly corresponds to TRBD1 (5 bases). The V gene lost 0 bases and the J gene lost 4 bases, with 16 bases spanning the gap. Germline lookup yields CDR1 SGHNT and CDR2 YYREEE (reference sequence). The CDR3 is made up of 16 amino acids. The CDR3 protein is CASSLDSGEVSYGYTF. The CDR3 region has the DNA TGTGCCAGCAGCTTGGATTCGGGGGAGGTGAGCTATGGCTACACCTTC.

V usage is TRBV19 and J usage is TRBJ2-7; TRBD2 aligns across 7 bases. The CDR3 is 18 amino acids. Per the germline V gene, CDR1 is LNHDA and CDR2 is SQIVND (reference sequence). Trimming removed 0 bases from V and 2 bases from J; junction bases left unmatched: 13. CDR3 in amino acids: CASSIDPLGGSYPYEQYF. The CDR3 nucleotides are TGTGCCAGTAGTATAGATCCGCTGGGCGGGAGTTATCCCTACGAGCAGTACTTC.

This chain uses TRBV2 with TRBJ2-7, with D perhaps TRBD2 (6 bases). CDR1 is SNHLY, CDR2 FYNNEI, per germline. The CDR3 totals 14 residues. Trimming removed 7 bases at V and 5 bases at J, with 18 bases between. The CDR3 protein is CASNGFPGENEQYF. DNA for the CDR3: TGTGCCAGCAATGGATTTCCGGGGGAAAACGAGCAGTACTTC.